This T cell receptor (beta chain) is from a study of shared clonotypes between healthy human individuals. Study information: A donor's plate count was three for CD4 naive and three for CD4 memory; CD8 naive had two and CD8 memory one.

The junction had 7 bases not matched to a gene; V was cut back by 3 bases and J by 8 bases. Germline loops: CDR1 SNHLY, CDR2 FYNNEI. CDR3 length equals 14 residues. The study's findings and limits: Non-shared clonotypes had lower generation probabilities than clonotypes shared by all four sorted-subset donors. Naive subsets typically showed greater estimated richness than memory subsets.

Notes on this clone: Its specificity is unknown.

In the original workflow: Owing to the provision of junction-only sequences devoid of quality scores by immunoSEQ, filtering differed. Generated by immunoSEQ multiplex PCR, the TCRdb table keeps only in-frame clones and is missing some. That table supplies the V and J calls and clone size; D and trimming were determined from the DNA. This sample carries some 690,000 clones, 90% of them seen once, and the ten largest clones take roughly 36%. The chain combines TRBV2 with TRBJ2-1; 7 bases line up with TRBD2. The source material was memory CD8+ T cells from PBMCs. Subset specified: CD45RO+ cells pooled with CCR7-negative TemRA cells. The sequence was collected from a man in his late teens or twenties in good health. Some clones in this sample may be carry-over from other donors' samples. CDR3 DNA: TGTGCCAGCAGTGACACCGGGACTACGTATGAGCAGTTCTTC. Translated: CASSDTGTTYEQFF.